Here is one T cell receptor (beta chain) with its context. Its antigen remains undetermined. No much larger clonotype is one base removed from it; base qualities were not supplied. Cut back by 5 bases and 10 bases, the V and J ends lie 23 bases apart. The germline V gene (reference sequence) provides CDR1 SEHNR and CDR2 FQNEAQ. The CDR3, cysteine through phenylalanine, is 15 amino acids long. Only CDR3 DNA remains: 45 bases, in frame from the first base. Libraries came from the immunoSEQ multiplex PCR assay. Entries here come from immuneACCESS through TCRdb and include only in-frame sequences with V and J called. Some clones fail to appear in such tables; in the studies checked, an unresolved V gene covers under half of the shortfall, and the cause of the remainder is unknown. The sample table contains about 21,000 clones; only one count was recorded for 70% to 80% of them. Around 20% of the sample is in the top ten clones.

Starting 14 to 28 days after the autologous transplant, patients began checkpoint therapy, which included ipilimumab at 1 mg/kg intravenously on day 1 of selected weeks. Nivolumab was administered at 3 mg/kg intravenously on day 1 of weeks 1, 4, 7, 10, and every two weeks through week 26. This was a Phase Ib clinical trial that tested ipilimumab plus nivolumab, given as combined checkpoint inhibition, for consolidation following autologous stem cell transplantation. These data are taken from a study of ipilimumab plus nivolumab after autologous stem cell transplantation (dated by TCRdb to the early 2020s). Turning to the overall study: The median number of doses that trial patients received was about five for ipilimumab and 8 or 9 for nivolumab. The DLBCL cohort included primary refractory and relapsed disease, with 18-month progression-free survival of around 88% and 27% respectively. Patients with high-risk diffuse large B cell lymphoma, mature T cell lymphoma, or multiple myeloma undergoing autologous transplant were enrolled in the trial. The intent-to-treat population of the trial was made up of thirty-five patients. General findings and caveats noted by the study authors: The authors concluded that combined checkpoint inhibition appeared tolerable when used as consolidation after transplant. The authors stated that profiles of the T cell receptor repertoire, regulatory T cell phenotype and gut microbiota provided a biologic rationale for studying this approach further.

Recombination connected TRBV7-9 to TRBJ2-5; there is no confident call for the D gene. Sample: PBMCs, taken in a trial of ipilimumab plus nivolumab as post-transplant consolidation. The sequence was collected from a male donor with diffuse large B-cell lymphoma. CDR3 region: CASSVVSLVGGNQYF. The nucleotide sequence reads as follows: TGTGCCAGCAGCGTCGTGTCTCTGGTGGGTGGAAACCAGTACTTC.